This TCR beta chain originates from a study of blood T cell repertoires in COVID-19. Repertoires were generated with immunoSEQ multiplex PCR, while TCRdb's copy carries only in-frame clones and drops some. The data hold some 170,000 clones, with roughly 85% observed a single time. V was cut by 1 base and J by 7 bases, with 11 bases left in between. CDR1 is SGHDT, CDR2 YYEEEE, per germline. CDR3 length: 14 residues. Specimen: PBMCs or T cells enriched from blood (not recorded which). The TCR originated in a man aged 40-49 years who had recovered from COVID-19. V and J are TRBV5-6 and TRBJ1-4, with D unclear. DNA of the CDR3: TGTGCCAGCAGCTTGAGTCTGGAGCTTGAAAAACTGTTTTTT. Its protein product is CASSLSLELEKLFF.